This TCR beta chain was captured in a study of blood T cell repertoires in COVID-19. On the study more broadly: PBMCs, B-cell-depleted T cells, or T cells were the source of the cDNA or gDNA that made up the material.

The CDR3 has 17 amino acids. Germline V gene lookup returns CDR1 MNHEY and CDR2 SMNVEV (reference sequence). The ends lost 2 bases at V and 9 bases at J; junction bases unmatched: 13. In the original processing: Amplification with reference gene primers provided the estimates of nucleated cell counts. Profiling relied on immunoSEQ multiplex PCR, and the TCRdb table lists in-frame clones only, not all of them. V, J and clone size were drawn from that table, and D and trimming were deduced from the DNA. Of roughly 200,000 clones listed, around 90% are singletons. The chain uses TRBV27 and TRBJ2-1; 10 bases match TRBD2. The source is a man in his forties or fifties with acute or convalescent COVID-19. The sample comprised peripheral blood. CDR3 sequence (DNA): TGTGCCAGCAGTTTAGTGGCTAGCGGGGGCCTCAAGGGTGAGCAGTTCTTC. This gives the protein CASSLVASGGLKGEQFF.